This T cell receptor beta chain comes out of a study of blood T cell repertoires in COVID-19. Study as a whole: From the United States, Italy and Spain came samples of acute and convalescent COVID-19. Nucleic acid was either cDNA or gDNA, and it came from T cells, B-cell-depleted T cells, or PBMCs.

Per the original data handling: Scientists estimated how many nucleated cells there were by amplifying reference gene primers. Here immunoSEQ multiplex PCR was the method, and the copy in TCRdb shows in-frame clones only, minus some. V, J and clone size derive from that table, while D and trimming were established from the DNA sequence. The repertoire holds 200,000 to 300,000 clones, with roughly 86% as singletons. This CDR3 spans 11 amino acids. V trimming: 5 bases; J trimming: 6 bases; junction bases outside the gene matches: 2. The germline V gene encodes CDR1 DFQATT and CDR2 SNEGSKA (reference sequence).

This chain joins TRBV20-1 and TRBJ2-7; 9 bases are shared with TRBD2. The source of this sequence is a man between 50 and 59 years old with acute or convalescent COVID-19. The material sequenced was peripheral blood. The CDR3 nucleotides read TGCAGTGCTTTAGCGGGAGTCGAGCAGTACTTC. Protein sequence: CSALAGVEQYF.